Listed here is a single TCR beta chain. The specificity of this receptor is unknown. Per-base qualities were not stored, and no clone one base away is much larger. The sample belongs to a study of response to subunit inactivated influenza vaccine (dated by TCRdb to 2016 to 2019). Broadly, across the study: Deep quantitative profiling of the T cell receptor repertoire was used in the study to follow responses to a trivalent subunit inactivated influenza vaccine.

Study-level results and caveats: The authors suggested that each seasonal influenza vaccination may recruit only a limited number of new T cells.

Libraries came from RT-PCR. Sequencing was performed on an Illumina HiSeq 2500. TCRdb handled the public reads itself, with Q25 trimming in fastp and clone calling in MiXCR, and kept productive beta chains. Rows are unified per CDR3 protein, each entry keeping the most common DNA and genes. This sample is represented by approximately 500,000 distinct CDR3 sequences; roughly 25% of them were singletons. The biggest ten clones account for under 3.5% of the sample. The CDR3 numbers 12 residues from cysteine through phenylalanine. Only the CDR3 part of the read is kept: 36 bases, read in frame from the first base. V is clipped by 1 base and J by 6 bases, and the sequence between their germline boundaries is 5 bases long. From a lookup of the germline V gene (reference sequence), CDR1 and CDR2 are MNHNY and SVGAGI. Separately, the same data were catalogued under a study of T cells expressing NK-cell markers. Per the second study: 5'RACE template switching, by which a universal primer site and unique molecular identifiers were added, was used to make TCR beta cDNA libraries. In sorted CD3+CD56+NKG2C+, CD3+CD56+NKG2C- and CD3+CD56-NKG2C+ T-cell subsets from several donors, TCR beta-chain repertoires were profiled. Of the eight sequenced donors, seven were found to be HCMV-seropositive and one was found to be HCMV-seronegative. In several experiments an anti-gammadeltaTCR antibody was added to restrict sorting to alphabetaTCR-expressing T cells. In a handful of donors, the dominant CD3+CD56+NKG2C+ clonotypes were among the top 10 CD8+ clonotypes and accounted for roughly 1.0-8% of CD8+ T cells. Those dominant clonotypes were again the most abundant among CD3+CD56-NKG2C+ cells in a few donors, at roughly 25-65%. It remained unclear whether the expanded NKG2C-expressing T cell clones were specific for HCMV antigens. The eight sequenced donors were randomly selected healthy volunteers, three men and five women. HCMV-specific IgG was detected in serum with a commercial ELISA kit to determine HCMV serostatus. Peripheral blood mononuclear cells were isolated from blood by Ficoll density gradient centrifugation. Magnetic immunoseparation with Miltenyi isolation kits was used to isolate CD4+ and CD8+ T cells from PBMC. Synthesis of cDNA was primed from the TCR beta constant segment and was followed by two consecutive PCR amplification steps. Illumina HiSeq 2000/2500, MiSeq or NextSeq was used to sequence libraries as 2 x 150 bp reads. Reads were demultiplexed and grouped by UMI with MIGEC, and clonotypes were assembled and quantified with MiTCR. Only TCR cDNA sequences supported by at least two reads were kept to exclude erroneous sequences. The tcR package was used for downstream repertoire analysis, with clonotypes matched between fractions based on CDR3 nucleotide sequence plus V segment. Antigen specificity was annotated against VDJdb with VDJmatch, allowing one amino acid substitution in CDR3.

The V and J segments used are TRBV6-6 and TRBJ2-3; the D gene remains uncertain. This material consisted of CD4+ T cells sorted from PBMCs, taken 11 to 12 days after vaccination. The clonotype was recovered from a man aged 45-65 years who received an inactivated influenza vaccine. Donor details come from another sample of the same person, matched by shared clones. In nucleotides, the sequence is TGTGCCAGCAGTTACTTAGGCGATACGCAGTATTTT. This encodes CASSYLGDTQYF.